This entry lists 10 T cell receptor beta chains sequenced from one sample in a study of cytomegalovirus exposure and HLA in healthy donors. PCR used 60 Vbeta primers and 13 Jbeta primers. Data came from immunoSEQ multiplex PCR; TCRdb stores just in-frame clones and leaves some out. The sample comprises 180,000 or so clones, 60% to 80% of which are singletons, and 7.7% rests with the top ten. The sequencing sample was made of PBMCs. The receptors were sampled from a woman in her thirties or forties in good health and CMV-seropositive.

The V call is TRBV30, the J call TRBJ2-4, with D possibly TRBD1 on 5 matching bases. This CDR3 region has 13 residues. Trimming stripped 0 bases from V and 8 bases from J, with 11 bases between. The germline V gene encodes CDR1 GTSNPN and CDR2 SVGIG (reference sequence). The CDR3 region is CAWSVSGLDIQYF. The CDR3 DNA reads as TGTGCCTGGAGTGTATCAGGGTTAGACATTCAGTACTTC.

The J gene is TRBJ1-1, the V gene TRBV2, with TRBD1 as a possible D gene (6 bases). Germline lookup yields CDR1 SNHLY and CDR2 FYNNEI. Trimming took off 10 bases at V and 2 bases at J, with 14 bases between the two ends. This CDR3 is built from 13 residues. CDR3 protein: CATQTGLNTEAFF. As DNA, the CDR3 is TGTGCCACCCAGACAGGTCTAAACACTGAAGCTTTCTTT. Variable domain in full (rest from reference TRBV2 and TRBJ1-1): EPEVTQTPSHQVTQMGQEVILRCVPISNHLYFYWYRQILGQKVEFLVSFYNNEISEKSEIFDDQFSVERPDGSNFTLKIRSTKLEDSAMYFCATQTGLNTEAFFGQGTRLTVV.

J is TRBJ2-1 and V is TRBV6-5, with TRBD1 as a possible D gene (6 bases). V lost 8 bases and J lost 6, with 14 bases in between. The CDR3 runs 13 residues. Germline V gives CDR1 MNHEY, CDR2 SVGAGI. CDR3 bases: TGTGCCAGCGGGGGACATCTGGGCAATGAGCAGTTCTTC. Protein sequence: CASGGHLGNEQFF.

This rearrangement joins TRBV2 to TRBJ2-7; D unresolved. The CDR3 loop spans 15 amino acids. Germline CDR1 reads SNHLY; CDR2 reads FYNNEI. V lost 5 bases, J lost 3 bases, and 17 bases lay in between. The CDR3 sequence is CASSSDTSVYYEQYF. For the CDR3, the DNA is TGTGCCAGCAGTTCTGACACTTCAGTCTACTACGAGCAGTACTTC. Looking up the rest from reference TRBV2 and TRBJ2-7 gives the full variable domain: EPEVTQTPSHQVTQMGQEVILRCVPISNHLYFYWYRQILGQKVEFLVSFYNNEISEKSEIFDDQFSVERPDGSNFTLKIRSTKLEDSAMYFCASSSDTSVYYEQYFGPGTRLTVT.

This chain links TRBV9 with TRBJ2-3, with TRBD2 identical over 8 bases. V was pared by 4 bases and J by 3 bases, with 10 bases of the junction left unmatched. The CDR3 runs 16 residues. Germline lookup yields CDR1 SGDLS and CDR2 YYNGEE. As DNA, the CDR3 is TGTGCCAGCAGCTCCCCCCACCGGGGGGGGACAGATACGCAGTATTTT. This encodes CASSSPHRGGTDTQYF. Supplemented by reference TRBV9 and TRBJ2-3, the full variable domain reads DSGVTQTPKHLITATGQRVTLRCSPRSGDLSVYWYQQSLDQGLQFLIQYYNGEERAKGNILERFSAQQFPDLHSELNLSSLELGDSALYFCASSSPHRGGTDTQYFGPGTRLTVL.

The chain recombines TRBV7-9 with TRBJ2-7; tentative D call: TRBD2 (6 bases). V was clipped by 8 bases and J by 0 bases, with 14 bases between them. There are 14 residues in the CDR3. Germline assignment: CDR1 SEHNR and CDR2 FQNEAQ (reference sequence). The CDR3 DNA is TGTGCCAGCGGGAAGGGAGGCAGCTCCTACGAGCAGTACTTC. Protein sequence: CASGKGGSSYEQYF.

This clone was recorded a few times. The chain couples TRBV25-1 to TRBJ2-2; a possible D gene is TRBD2 (5 bases). This CDR3 comprises 13 residues. V was clipped by 5 bases and J by 5 bases, with 9 bases between them. The germline V gene encodes CDR1 MGHDK and CDR2 SYGVNS. CDR3 region: CASSPPGTGELFF. CDR3 DNA: TGTGCCAGCAGTCCCCCGGGAACCGGGGAGCTGTTTTTT.

This clone was counted between two and nine times. The rearrangement joins TRBV5-1 to TRBJ2-5; D perhaps matches TRBD1 (6 bases). Germline CDR1 is SGHRS and CDR2 is YFSETQ. CDR3 length: 16 residues. V was pared by 4 bases and J by 4 bases, with 20 bases between. For the CDR3, the DNA is TGCGCCAGCAGCCCGATTGGGGACACCCGTCGAGAGACCCAGTACTTC. Amino acid sequence: CASSPIGDTRRETQYF.

The rearrangement links TRBV27 to TRBJ1-2, with D unresolved. CDR3 length: 13 amino acids. Trimming took 8 bases from V and 6 from J, leaving 16 bases between them. Per germline, CDR1 MNHEY and CDR2 SMNVEV (reference sequence). CDR3 in amino acids: CASRQSRSDGYTF. CDR3 DNA: TGTGCCAGCCGCCAATCGAGGTCGGATGGCTACACCTTC.

This rearrangement joins TRBV28 to TRBJ2-5; TRBD1 might be the D (6 bases). Trimming shortened V by 5 bases and J by 1 base, and 14 bases separated the two germline ends. CDR3 size: 15 residues. CDR1 and CDR2 from the germline V gene are MDHEN and SYDVKM. Here the CDR3 reads CASSLVQGFQETQYF. As DNA, the CDR3 is TGTGCCAGCAGTCTCGTACAGGGTTTCCAAGAGACCCAGTACTTC.